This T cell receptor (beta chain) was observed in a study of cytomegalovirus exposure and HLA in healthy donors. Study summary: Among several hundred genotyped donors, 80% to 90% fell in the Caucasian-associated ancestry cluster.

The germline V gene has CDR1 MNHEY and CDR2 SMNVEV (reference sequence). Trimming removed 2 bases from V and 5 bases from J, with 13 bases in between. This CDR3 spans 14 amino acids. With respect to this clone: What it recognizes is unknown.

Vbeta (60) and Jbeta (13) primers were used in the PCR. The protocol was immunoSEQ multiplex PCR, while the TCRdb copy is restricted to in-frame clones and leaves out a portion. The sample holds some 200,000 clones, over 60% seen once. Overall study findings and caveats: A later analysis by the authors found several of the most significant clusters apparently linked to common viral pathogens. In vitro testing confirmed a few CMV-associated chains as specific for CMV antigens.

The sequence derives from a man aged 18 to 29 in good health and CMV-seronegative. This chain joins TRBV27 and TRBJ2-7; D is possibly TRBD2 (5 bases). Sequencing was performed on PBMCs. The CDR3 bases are TGTGCCAGCAGTTTAATAGGGAGAGGGAACGAGCAGTACTTC. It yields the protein CASSLIGRGNEQYF.